This record looks at one T cell receptor (beta chain) sequence and its context. The CDR3 consists of 13 residues. The V end lost 3 bases, the J end lost 4 bases, and 7 bases lay between the germline ends. Germline assignment: CDR1 MGHRA and CDR2 YSYEKL. The data originate from a study of T cell changes during pregnancy in multiple sclerosis. Clones were sequenced by immunoSEQ multiplex PCR, and TCRdb holds only the in-frame ones, with some missing. This repertoire shows over 60,000 clones, roughly 90% found once; its top ten account for around 0.27%. The specimen was CD4+ T cells from peripheral blood mononuclear cells, collected in the third trimester of pregnancy. The chain couples TRBV4-1 to TRBJ2-1; D may be TRBD1 (6 bases). The sequence came from a female donor in good health, enrolled as a control in a pregnancy study. CDR3: CASSHGQYNEQFF. CDR3 nucleotides: TGCGCCAGCAGCCACGGACAGTACAATGAGCAGTTCTTC.